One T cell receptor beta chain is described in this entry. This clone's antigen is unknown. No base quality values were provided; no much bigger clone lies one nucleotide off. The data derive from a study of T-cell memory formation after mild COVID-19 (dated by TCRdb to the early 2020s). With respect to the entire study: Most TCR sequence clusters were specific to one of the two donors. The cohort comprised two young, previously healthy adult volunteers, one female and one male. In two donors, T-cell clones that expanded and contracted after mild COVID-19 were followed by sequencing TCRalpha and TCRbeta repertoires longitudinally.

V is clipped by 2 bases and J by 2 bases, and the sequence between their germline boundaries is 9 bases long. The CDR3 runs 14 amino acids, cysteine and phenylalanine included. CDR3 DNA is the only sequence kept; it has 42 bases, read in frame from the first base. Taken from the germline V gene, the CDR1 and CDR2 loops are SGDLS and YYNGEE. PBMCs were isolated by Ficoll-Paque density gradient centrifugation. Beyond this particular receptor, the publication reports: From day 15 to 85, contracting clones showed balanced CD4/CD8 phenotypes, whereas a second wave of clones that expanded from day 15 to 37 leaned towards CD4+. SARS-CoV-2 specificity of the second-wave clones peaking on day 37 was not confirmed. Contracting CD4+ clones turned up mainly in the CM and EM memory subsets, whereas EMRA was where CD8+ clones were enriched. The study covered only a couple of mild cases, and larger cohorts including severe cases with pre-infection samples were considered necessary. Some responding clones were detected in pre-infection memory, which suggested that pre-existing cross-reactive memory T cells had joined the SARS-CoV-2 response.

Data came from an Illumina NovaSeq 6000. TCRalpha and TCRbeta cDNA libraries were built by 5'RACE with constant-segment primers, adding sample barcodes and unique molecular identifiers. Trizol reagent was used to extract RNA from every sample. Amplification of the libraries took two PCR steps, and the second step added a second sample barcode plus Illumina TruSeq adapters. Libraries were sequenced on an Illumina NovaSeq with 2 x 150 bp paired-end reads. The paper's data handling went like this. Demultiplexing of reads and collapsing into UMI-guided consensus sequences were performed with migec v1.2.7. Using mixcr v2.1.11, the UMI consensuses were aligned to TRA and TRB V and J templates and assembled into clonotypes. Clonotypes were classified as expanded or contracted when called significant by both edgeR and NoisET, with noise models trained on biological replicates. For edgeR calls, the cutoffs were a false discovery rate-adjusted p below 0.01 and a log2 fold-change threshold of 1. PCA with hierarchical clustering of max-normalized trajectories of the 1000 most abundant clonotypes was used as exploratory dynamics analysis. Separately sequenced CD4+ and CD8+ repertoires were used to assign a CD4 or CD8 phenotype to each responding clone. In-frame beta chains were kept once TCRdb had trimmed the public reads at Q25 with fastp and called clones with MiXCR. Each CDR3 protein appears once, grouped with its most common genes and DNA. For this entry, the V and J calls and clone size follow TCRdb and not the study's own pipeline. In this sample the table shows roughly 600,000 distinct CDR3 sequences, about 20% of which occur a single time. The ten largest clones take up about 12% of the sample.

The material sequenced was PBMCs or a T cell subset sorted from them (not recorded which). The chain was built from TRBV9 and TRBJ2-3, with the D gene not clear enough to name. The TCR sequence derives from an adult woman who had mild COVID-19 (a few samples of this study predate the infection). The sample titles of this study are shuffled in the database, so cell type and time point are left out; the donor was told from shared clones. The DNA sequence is TGTGCCAGCAGCGTCGGGTATTTCACAGATACGCAGTATTTT. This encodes CASSVGYFTDTQYF.